Listed below are T cell receptor beta chains from one sample, sequenced in a study of blood T cells in healthy people across ages. TCRdb re-called the 5' RACE reads with MiXCR, one entry per CDR3 protein. Here the sample spans 750,000 to 950,000 distinct CDR3 sequences, 25% to 30% being singletons. The sample was also reused in another study, on T cells of mothers and their children.

The specimen was blood. The receptors here all came from a woman aged 40-49 years in good health. Both conserved end residues are part of each CDR3. A D gene is named only where the DNA matches it firmly. Size is stated for part of the rows, as once, few or many counts, or as a class when the clone is expanded.

j_gene | d_gene | abundance | v_gene | CDR3aa | CDR3nt
TRBJ1-2 | TRBD1 | . | TRBV20-1 | CSARDHRGRGGYTF | TGCAGTGCTAGAGATCACAGGGGGCGAGGGGGCTACACCTTC
TRBJ2-5 | . | . | TRBV7-2 | CASSLLGVGETQYF | TGTGCCAGCAGCCTTTTAGGTGTAGGGGAGACCCAGTACTTC
TRBJ2-7 | . | many | TRBV7-2 | CASSSAQGRSYEQYF | TGTGCCAGCAGCTCAGCCCAGGGACGCTCCTACGAGCAGTACTTC
TRBJ2-7 | TRBD1 | many | TRBV7-9 | CASSSRDSLREQYF | TGTGCCAGCAGCTCACGGGACAGCTTACGAGAGCAGTACTTC
TRBJ2-6 | TRBD1 | many | TRBV13 | CASSHTGTGVSTGANVLTF | TGTGCCAGCAGTCACACCGGGACAGGGGTATCGACTGGGGCCAACGTCCTGACTTTC
TRBJ1-5 | . | few | TRBV5-1 | CASSAGVAGQPQHF | TGCGCCAGCAGCGCAGGGGTAGCGGGTCAGCCCCAGCATTTT
TRBJ2-7 | TRBD2 | many | TRBV12-3/TRBV12-4 | CASSTAGTSGYEQYF | TGTGCCAGCAGTACCGCCGGGACTAGCGGGTACGAGCAGTACTTC
TRBJ2-3 | . | . | TRBV11-1 | CASSNDGSLPTDTQYF | TGTGCCAGCAGCAATGATGGCTCACTACCCACAGATACGCAGTATTTT
TRBJ2-1 | TRBD2 | many | TRBV7-3 | CASSLIAGADNEQFF | TGTGCCAGCAGCTTAATAGCGGGGGCGGACAATGAGCAGTTCTTC
TRBJ2-7 | . | few | TRBV29-1 | CSAKQGPGSYEQYF | TGCAGCGCCAAACAGGGCCCCGGCTCCTACGAGCAGTACTTC
TRBJ2-7 | . | . | TRBV7-3 | CASSLSSGPPEHYF | TGTGCCAGCAGCTTAAGTAGCGGCCCTCCCGAGCACTACTTC
TRBJ2-1 | TRBD1 | many | TRBV29-1 | CSVEDPAGQGSYNEQFF | TGCAGCGTTGAAGACCCGGCGGGACAGGGTTCCTACAATGAGCAGTTCTTC
TRBJ2-5 | TRBD1 | . | TRBV3-1 | CASSQGGTAQTQYF | TGTGCCAGCAGCCAAGGGGGGACAGCCCAGACCCAGTACTTC
TRBJ1-4 | TRBD1 | . | TRBV28 | CACRSRGTATHEKLFF | TGTGCCTGCAGGTCTAGGGGGACAGCAACTCATGAAAAACTGTTTTTT
TRBJ2-7 | . | many | TRBV9 | CASSVADDEQYF | TGTGCCAGCAGCGTAGCGGATGACGAGCAGTACTTC
TRBJ2-1 | TRBD2 | few | TRBV14 | CASSHLGGSYNEQFF | TGTGCCAGCAGCCATTTGGGAGGGTCCTACAATGAGCAGTTCTTC
TRBJ2-1 | TRBD1 | . | TRBV13 | CASSFTGEYNEQFF | TGTGCCAGCAGCTTTACAGGGGAATACAATGAGCAGTTCTTC
TRBJ2-3 | TRBD2 | few | TRBV11-3 | CASSSTGLAGGSLTDTQYF | TGTGCCAGCAGCTCAACCGGACTAGCGGGGGGTTCCCTCACAGATACGCAGTATTTT
TRBJ1-1 | TRBD1 | . | TRBV5-1 | CASSLEGAAEAFF | TGCGCCAGCAGCTTGGAGGGGGCCGCTGAAGCTTTCTTT
TRBJ1-3 | . | . | TRBV12-3/TRBV12-4 | CASSEGSGSGNTIYF | TGTGCCAGCAGCGAGGGGTCTGGTTCTGGAAACACCATATATTTT
TRBJ1-2 | . | . | TRBV28 | CASRQDSFYGYTF | TGTGCCAGCAGGCAGGATTCATTCTATGGCTACACCTTC
TRBJ2-7 | . | . | TRBV7-8 | CASSLEGGITYEQYF | TGTGCCAGCAGCTTAGAAGGCGGGATTACCTACGAGCAGTACTTC
TRBJ2-5 | . | few | TRBV4-3 | CASSQDDRGWETQYF | TGCGCCAGCAGCCAAGATGACAGAGGGTGGGAGACCCAGTACTTC
TRBJ2-2 | . | . | TRBV5-1 | CASGHGTPNTGELFF | TGCGCCAGCGGCCACGGGACACCGAACACCGGGGAGCTGTTTTTT
TRBJ1-6 | . | many | TRBV10-3 | CAISGERDNSPLHF | TGTGCCATCAGTGGAGAGCGGGATAATTCACCCCTCCACTTT
TRBJ1-4 | . | . | TRBV20-1 | CSGLEANEKLFF | TGCAGTGGGCTGGAGGCTAATGAAAAACTGTTTTTT
TRBJ1-2 | . | few | TRBV27 | CASSDSATPIPNYGYTF | TGTGCCAGCAGTGATTCAGCGACACCCATCCCTAACTATGGCTACACCTTC
TRBJ1-1 | . | few | TRBV11-2 | CASSTPGGRRAEAFF | TGTGCCAGCAGCACGCCCGGGGGTAGAAGGGCTGAAGCTTTCTTT
TRBJ2-1 | . | . | TRBV7-9 | CASRKGAAGAYDEQFF | TGTGCCAGCAGAAAGGGGGCAGCGGGAGCATACGATGAGCAGTTCTTC
TRBJ1-4 | TRBD1 | once | TRBV9 | CASSLAGTGPSTNEKLFF | TGTGCCAGCAGCCTAGCAGGGACAGGGCCCTCAACTAATGAAAAACTGTTTTTT
TRBJ1-5 | . | . | TRBV20-1 | CSARGVLDGSSQPQHF | TGCAGTGCTAGAGGGGTCCTAGACGGCTCAAGTCAGCCCCAGCATTTT
TRBJ2-7 | TRBD1 | many | TRBV20-1 | CSARPDRALSYEQYF | TGCAGTGCTCGCCCGGACAGGGCCCTCTCCTACGAGCAGTACTTC
TRBJ2-2 | . | once | TRBV14 | CASSPNEGTGELFF | TGTGCCAGCAGCCCCAATGAGGGTACCGGGGAGCTGTTTTTT
TRBJ2-1 | . | . | TRBV4-1 | CASSLREQASFINEQFF | TGCGCCAGCAGCCTAAGGGAACAGGCCTCCTTCATCAATGAGCAGTTCTTC
TRBJ2-7 | . | . | TRBV7-9 | CASSSLDTSYEQYF | TGTGCCAGCAGCTCCTTGGACACCTCCTACGAGCAGTACTTC
TRBJ2-3 | . | few | TRBV28 | CASSRRGNTDTQYF | TGTGCCAGCAGCCGCCGTGGGAACACAGATACGCAGTATTTT
TRBJ1-2 | . | few | TRBV3-1 | CASSPRQQGHYGYTF | TGTGCCAGCAGCCCACGTCAACAGGGACACTATGGCTACACCTTC